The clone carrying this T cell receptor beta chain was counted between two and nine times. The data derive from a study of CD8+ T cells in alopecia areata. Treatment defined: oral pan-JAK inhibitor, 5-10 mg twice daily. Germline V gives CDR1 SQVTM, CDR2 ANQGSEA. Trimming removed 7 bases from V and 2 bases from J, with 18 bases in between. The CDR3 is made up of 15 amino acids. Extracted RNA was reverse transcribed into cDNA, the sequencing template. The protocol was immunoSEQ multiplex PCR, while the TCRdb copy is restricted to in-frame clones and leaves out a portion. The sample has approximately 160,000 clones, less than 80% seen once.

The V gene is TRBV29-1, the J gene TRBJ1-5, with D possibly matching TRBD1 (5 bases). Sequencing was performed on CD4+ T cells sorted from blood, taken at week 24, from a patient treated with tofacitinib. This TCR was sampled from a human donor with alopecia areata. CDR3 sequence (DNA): TGCAGCGCCGGGGGTGGGGTGTTGGGCAATCAGCCCCAGCATTTT. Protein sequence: CSAGGGVLGNQPQHF.